What follows are 20 T cell receptor beta chains derived from one specimen sequenced in a study of shared clonotypes between healthy human individuals. The protocol was immunoSEQ multiplex PCR, while the TCRdb copy is restricted to in-frame clones and leaves out a portion. Here the sample spans hundreds of thousands of clones, 95% to 97% being singletons. Naive-designated CD8 cells lacked CD45RO, were positively enriched for CCR7, and omitted terminally differentiated effector memory CD45RA+ cells. The sample comprised naive CD8+ T cells sorted from blood. The origin of the receptors is a woman in her twenties or thirties in good health.

The V call is TRBV28, the J call TRBJ1-1; 9 bases align to TRBD1. Germline V gene sequence: CDR1 MDHEN, CDR2 SYDVKM. V was pared by 3 bases and J by 8 bases, with 13 bases of the junction left unmatched. The length of the CDR3 is 16 residues. The CDR3 spells CASSLYRGRVWEEAFF. DNA for the CDR3: TGTGCCAGCAGTTTGTACAGGGGGCGCGTCTGGGAGGAAGCTTTCTTT.

The V and J genes are TRBV5-4 and TRBJ2-7; the match to TRBD1 covers 9 bases. Losses at the gene ends were 3 bases for V and 5 bases for J; bases not matched to a gene: 6. Germline loops: CDR1 SGHNT, CDR2 YYREEE (reference sequence). The CDR3 contains 14 residues. The CDR3 loop reads CASSSRDRVHEQYF. The DNA of the CDR3 is TGTGCCAGCAGCTCCAGGGACAGGGTACACGAGCAGTACTTC.

The chain combines TRBV11-2 with TRBJ2-5, with TRBD2 matching over 11 bases. The length of the CDR3 is 16 residues. Germline V gene data show CDR1 as SGHAT and CDR2 as FQNNGV. V was clipped by 1 base and J by 5 bases; unmatched bases: 6. CDR3 nucleotide sequence: TGTGCCAGCAGCTTAGGGCTAGCGGGAGGTGCGGAGACCCAGTACTTC. It yields the protein CASSLGLAGGAETQYF. Full variable domain (remainder filled in from reference TRBV11-2 and TRBJ2-5): EAGVAQSPRYKIIEKRQSVAFWCNPISGHATLYWYQQILGQGPKLLIQFQNNGVVDDSQLPKDRFSAERLKGVDSTLKIQPAKLEDSAVYLCASSLGLAGGAETQYFGPGTRLLVL.

V gene TRBV5-4 combines with J gene TRBJ2-7, with a weak D call TRBD2 (5 bases). V was shortened by 3 bases and J by 4 bases, with 8 bases between the two germline ends. This CDR3 contains 12 residues. The germline V gene encodes CDR1 SGHNT and CDR2 YYREEE (reference sequence). CDR3 amino acids: CASSSGNYEQYF. The CDR3 DNA follows: TGTGCCAGCAGCTCGGGAAATTACGAGCAGTACTTC.

J is TRBJ1-2 and V is TRBV5-6; 8 positions match TRBD1. The ends lost 1 base at V and 3 bases at J; junction bases unmatched: 14. The CDR3 consists of 18 residues. Germline V gene data show CDR1 as SGHDT and CDR2 as YYEEEE. The CDR3 spells CASSLYPGQDLVDYGYTF. CDR3 sequence (DNA): TGTGCCAGCAGCTTGTACCCGGGACAGGATCTCGTTGACTATGGCTACACCTTC. The full variable domain, rest sourced from reference TRBV5-6 and TRBJ1-2, is DAGVTQSPTHLIKTRGQQVTLRCSPKSGHDTVSWYQQALGQGPQFIFQYYEEEERQRGNFPDRFSGHQFPNYSSELNVNALLLGDSALYLCASSLYPGQDLVDYGYTFGSGTRLTVV.

This chain uses TRBV28 with TRBJ1-5; a weak D match, TRBD1 (6 bases). The germline CDR1 and CDR2 sequences are MDHEN and SYDVKM. The CDR3 has 14 amino acids. V dropped 2 bases and J dropped 7 bases, with 12 bases sitting between them. In DNA, the CDR3 is TGTGCCAGCAGTTTAACTCAGGGGCGCCAGCCCCAGCATTTT. Its translation is CASSLTQGRQPQHF.

The J gene is TRBJ2-1, the V gene TRBV27, with D maybe TRBD1 (5 bases). Between the trimmed V and J ends, which lost 4 bases and 3 bases, there was a span of 13 bases. The CDR3 is 15 amino acids. The V gene's germline CDR1 is MNHEY and CDR2 SMNVEV (reference sequence). The CDR3: CASSSGLYNYNEQFF. CDR3 in DNA: TGTGCCAGCAGTTCAGGGTTGTACAACTACAATGAGCAGTTCTTC.

This clone was observed once. The rearrangement links TRBV28 to TRBJ1-6; tentative D call: TRBD1 (5 bases). The V gene lost 6 bases and the J gene lost 2 bases, with 14 bases spanning the gap. The CDR3 is 16 residues long. Germline V CDR1 and CDR2: MDHEN, SYDVKM. The CDR3 nucleotides are TGTGCCAGCAGCTCCACAGGCAGCCCCTATAATTCACCCCTCCACTTT. Amino acid sequence: CASSSTGSPYNSPLHF.

This rearrangement joins TRBV2 to TRBJ1-4, with TRBD1 matching over 9 bases. CDR1 SNHLY and CDR2 FYNNEI come from the germline V gene. This CDR3 spans 20 amino acids. Trimming removed 3 bases from V and 8 bases from J; junction bases left unmatched: 22. The chain's CDR3 is CASSEGPRTGARIGEEKLFF. For the CDR3, the DNA is TGTGCCAGCAGTGAGGGTCCCCGGACAGGGGCTCGGATAGGAGAGGAAAAACTGTTTTTT.

J is TRBJ2-7 and V is TRBV11-2; D is undetermined. The germline V gene has CDR1 SGHAT and CDR2 FQNNGV. The ends were cut back, 2 bases at V and 2 bases at J, with 7 bases in the middle. The CDR3 loop spans 13 amino acids. The DNA of the CDR3 is TGTGCCAGCAGCTTAAGGGCGACCTACGAGCAGTACTTC. Its translation: CASSLRATYEQYF.

This chain connects TRBV5-6 to TRBJ1-2; no firm D call. Germline V gives CDR1 SGHDT, CDR2 YYEEEE. The V and J ends lost 1 base and 9 bases respectively, with 19 bases between them. This CDR3 comprises 15 residues. The CDR3 reads CASSLKALSGRSYTF. CDR3 bases: TGTGCCAGCAGCTTGAAGGCGCTCTCAGGACGGAGCTACACCTTC.

This clone was counted only a few times. The chain carries TRBV4-1 and TRBJ2-7; D not certain. The CDR3 has 15 amino acids. Germline V gene sequence: CDR1 MGHRA, CDR2 YSYEKL. Trimming removed 1 base at V and 2 bases at J, with 12 bases between. The CDR3 region is CASSQVQSRTYEQYF. CDR3 in DNA: TGCGCCAGCAGCCAAGTCCAGAGCCGGACCTACGAGCAGTACTTC.

Regarding this clone: Other DNA sequences in the same sample also yield this CDR3. This chain joins TRBV7-8 and TRBJ2-7; 7 bases match TRBD2. The V gene end was trimmed by 1 base and the J gene end by 1 base; junction bases not matched to a gene: 1. Germline V gives CDR1 SGHVS, CDR2 FQNEAQ. This CDR3 region has 14 residues. The CDR3: CASSLGGGSYEQYF. The CDR3 bases are TGTGCCAGCAGCTTAGGGGGGGGATCCTACGAGCAGTACTTC.

The chain is built from TRBV9 and TRBJ2-7, with D possibly being TRBD2 (5 bases). Trimming took 0 bases from V and 0 from J, leaving 7 bases between them. This CDR3 region has 14 residues. Germline CDR1 SGDLS, CDR2 YYNGEE. CDR3 coding DNA: TGTGCCAGCAGCGTAGAAACTAGCTCCTACGAGCAGTACTTC. Translating it yields CASSVETSSYEQYF.

V is TRBV4-2 and J is TRBJ2-3, with D perhaps TRBD2 (6 bases). Germline CDR1 is LGHNA and CDR2 is YNFKEQ. The CDR3 is 16 amino acids. The V gene lost 0 bases and the J gene lost 4 bases, with 14 bases spanning the gap. As DNA, the CDR3 is TGTGCCAGCAGCCAAGATTCCGGGAGTACGGCAGATACGCAGTATTTT. As protein: CASSQDSGSTADTQYF.

The rearrangement joins TRBV7-9 to TRBJ1-1; D not certain. The CDR3 is 14 amino acids. The germline V gene has CDR1 SEHNR and CDR2 FQNEAQ (reference sequence). The V end lost 5 bases, the J end lost 6 bases, and 16 bases lay between the germline ends. The CDR3 protein is CASSPFGGSAEAFF. The DNA for the CDR3 is TGTGCCAGCAGCCCCTTTGGAGGGAGCGCTGAAGCTTTCTTT.

The chain is built from TRBV28 and TRBJ2-5; D is possibly TRBD1 (6 bases). The CDR3 totals 15 residues. V lost 1 base to trimming and J lost 4 bases, with 13 bases between them. The V gene's germline CDR1 is MDHEN and CDR2 SYDVKM. CDR3 sequence (DNA): TGTGCCAGCAGTTTATTCCGGGGCAGGGGAGAGACCCAGTACTTC. This translates into CASSLFRGRGETQYF. Looking up the rest from reference TRBV28 and TRBJ2-5 gives the full variable domain: DVKVTQSSRYLVKRTGEKVFLECVQDMDHENMFWYRQDPGLGLRLIYFSYDVKMKEKGDIPEGYSVSREKKERFSLILESASTNQTSMYLCASSLFRGRGETQYFGPGTRLLVL.

The gene calls are TRBV4-1 and TRBJ2-3; D unclear. V was clipped by 2 bases and J by 0 bases, with 6 bases between them. The CDR3 has 14 amino acids. Germline V gives CDR1 MGHRA, CDR2 YSYEKL. CDR3 nucleotide sequence: TGCGCCAGCAGCCAATTTCCGAGCACAGATACGCAGTATTTT. Translating it yields CASSQFPSTDTQYF.

This chain links TRBV6-1 with TRBJ1-2; D call uncertain. This CDR3 contains 10 residues. Germline V gene data show CDR1 as MNHNS and CDR2 as SASEGT. V was clipped by 7 bases and J by 9 bases, with 9 bases between them. The CDR3 DNA reads TGTGCCAGCATGGGCAGTCGCTACACCTTC. This encodes CASMGSRYTF.

This rearrangement joins TRBV28 to TRBJ2-3; TRBD2 matches 9 bases. V trimming: 2 bases; J trimming: 5 bases; junction bases outside the gene matches: 8. CDR3 length: 16 residues. The V gene's germline CDR1 is MDHEN and CDR2 SYDVKM. DNA for the CDR3: TGTGCCAGCAGTTTAGGTAGCGGGGGCTTGGGAGATACGCAGTATTTT. This codes for CASSLGSGGLGDTQYF.